This TCR beta chain appears in the sequencing data of a study of T cell repertoires in cytomegalovirus infection. Study-wide results and limits: Carriers of CMV and the relevant HLA type were discriminated by public TCR beta frequency.

This clonotype was observed at least ten times. Its specificity is not known. TCRdb reprocessed the reads with MiXCR, giving one entry per CDR3 protein. The top ten clones hold more than 2.5% of a sample with around 280,000 distinct CDR3 sequences, approximately 8.9% of them seen once. There are 13 residues in the CDR3. J was trimmed by 7 bases and V by 9 bases; bases with no gene match: 11. The V gene's germline CDR1 is SNHLY and CDR2 FYNNEI. The material sequenced was PBMCs. This sequence joins TRBV2 and TRBJ1-2; TRBD1 matches at 7 bases. The TCR was taken from a human donor in good health (CMV status not recorded). Some clones in this sample may be carry-over from other donors' samples. The CDR3 protein is CASRTGPSGGYTF. In DNA, the CDR3 is TGTGCCAGTCGGACAGGCCCTTCGGGTGGCTACACCTTC.